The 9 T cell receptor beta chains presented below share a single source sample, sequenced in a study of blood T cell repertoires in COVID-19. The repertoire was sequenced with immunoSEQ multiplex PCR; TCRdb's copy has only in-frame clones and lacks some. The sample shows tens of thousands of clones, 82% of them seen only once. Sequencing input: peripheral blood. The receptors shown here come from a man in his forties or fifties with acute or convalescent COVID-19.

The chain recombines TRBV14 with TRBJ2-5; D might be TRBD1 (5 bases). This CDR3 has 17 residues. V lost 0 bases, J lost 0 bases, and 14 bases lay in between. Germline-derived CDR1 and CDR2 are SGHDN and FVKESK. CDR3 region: CASSQDPDTPYQETQYF. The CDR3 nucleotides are TGTGCCAGCAGCCAAGACCCGGACACGCCGTACCAAGAGACCCAGTACTTC.

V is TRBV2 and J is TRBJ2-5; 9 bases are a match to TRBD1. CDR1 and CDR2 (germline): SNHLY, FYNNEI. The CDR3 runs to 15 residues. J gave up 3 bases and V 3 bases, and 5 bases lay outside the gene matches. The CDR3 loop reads CASSDLGQGKETQYF. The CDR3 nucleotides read TGTGCCAGCAGTGATCTCGGACAGGGGAAAGAGACCCAGTACTTC.

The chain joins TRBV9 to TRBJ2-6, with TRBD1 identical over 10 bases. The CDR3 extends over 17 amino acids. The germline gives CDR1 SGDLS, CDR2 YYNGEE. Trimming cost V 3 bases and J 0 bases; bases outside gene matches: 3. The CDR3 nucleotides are TGTGCCAGCAGCGACCGGGACAGGGGCTCTGGGGCCAACGTCCTGACTTTC. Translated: CASSDRDRGSGANVLTF.

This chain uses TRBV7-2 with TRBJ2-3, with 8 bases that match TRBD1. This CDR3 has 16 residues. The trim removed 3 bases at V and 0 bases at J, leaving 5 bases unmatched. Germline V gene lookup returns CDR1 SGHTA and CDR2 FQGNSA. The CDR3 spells CASSFGQGSSTDTQYF. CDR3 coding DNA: TGTGCCAGCAGCTTTGGACAGGGATCTAGCACAGATACGCAGTATTTT.

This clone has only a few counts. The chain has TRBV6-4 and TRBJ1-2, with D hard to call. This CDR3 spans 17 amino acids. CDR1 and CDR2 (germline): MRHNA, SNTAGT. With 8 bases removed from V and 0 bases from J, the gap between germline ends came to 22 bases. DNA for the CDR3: TGTGCCAGCCTTCTACGTAGGCGGCGGATGACTAACTATGGCTACACCTTC. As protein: CASLLRRRRMTNYGYTF.

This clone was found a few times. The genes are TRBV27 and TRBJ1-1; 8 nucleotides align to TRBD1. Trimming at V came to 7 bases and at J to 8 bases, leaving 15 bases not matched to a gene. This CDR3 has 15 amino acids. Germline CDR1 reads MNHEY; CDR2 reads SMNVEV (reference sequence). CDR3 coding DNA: TGTGCCAGCACCTCGGATCGGATCGGACAGGGCGAAGCTTTCTTT. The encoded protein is CASTSDRIGQGEAFF.

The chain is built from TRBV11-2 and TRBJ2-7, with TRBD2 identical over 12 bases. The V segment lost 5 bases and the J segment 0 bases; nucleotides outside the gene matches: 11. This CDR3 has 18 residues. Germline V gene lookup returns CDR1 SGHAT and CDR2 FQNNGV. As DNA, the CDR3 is TGTGCCAGCAGCGAGTGGGGGACTAGCGGGCCCCGCTCCTACGAGCAGTACTTC. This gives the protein CASSEWGTSGPRSYEQYF.

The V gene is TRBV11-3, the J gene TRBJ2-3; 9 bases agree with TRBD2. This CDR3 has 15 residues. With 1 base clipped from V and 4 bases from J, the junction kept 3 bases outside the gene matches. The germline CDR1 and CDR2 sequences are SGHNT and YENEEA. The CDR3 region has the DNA TGTGCCAGCAGCTTAGCCGCGGGAGGGGCAGATACGCAGTATTTT. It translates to CASSLAAGGADTQYF.

CDR3 loop: CASSLGRRDRGGEPQHF. In DNA form, the CDR3 reads TGTGCCAGCAGTCTGGGTAGGAGGGACCGGGGTGGAGAGCCCCAGCATTTT. The genes are TRBV7-6 and TRBJ1-5; D is perhaps TRBD1 (5 bases). Deletions cut 6 bases from V and 8 bases from J, with 26 bases between. Germline CDR1 and CDR2: SGHVS and FNYEAQ. The CDR3 has 17 residues.